The T cell receptor (beta chain) described here comes from a study of cytomegalovirus exposure and HLA in healthy donors. General study points: About 150 TCR beta chains were listed as cytomegalovirus-associated. CMV antigen specificity was confirmed in vitro for a few CMV-associated chains.

Germline V lookup: CDR1 SGHRS, CDR2 YFSETQ. V was shortened by 0 bases and J by 0 bases, with 9 bases between the two germline ends. The CDR3 totals 15 residues. The PCR had 60 Vbeta and 13 Jbeta primers. Assay: immunoSEQ multiplex PCR; the TCRdb copy retains only in-frame clones and omits some. The sample carries 100,000 to 150,000 clones, 75% to 85% recorded once. As to this clone: The antigen is undetermined.

The V gene is TRBV5-1, the J gene TRBJ1-1, with D possibly TRBD1 on 5 matching bases. The TCR comes from a male donor in good health and CMV-seronegative. Sequencing input: PBMCs. Here the CDR3 DNA reads TGCGCCAGCAGCTTGGCGGGGGGATTGAACACTGAAGCTTTCTTT. Its translation: CASSLAGGLNTEAFF.